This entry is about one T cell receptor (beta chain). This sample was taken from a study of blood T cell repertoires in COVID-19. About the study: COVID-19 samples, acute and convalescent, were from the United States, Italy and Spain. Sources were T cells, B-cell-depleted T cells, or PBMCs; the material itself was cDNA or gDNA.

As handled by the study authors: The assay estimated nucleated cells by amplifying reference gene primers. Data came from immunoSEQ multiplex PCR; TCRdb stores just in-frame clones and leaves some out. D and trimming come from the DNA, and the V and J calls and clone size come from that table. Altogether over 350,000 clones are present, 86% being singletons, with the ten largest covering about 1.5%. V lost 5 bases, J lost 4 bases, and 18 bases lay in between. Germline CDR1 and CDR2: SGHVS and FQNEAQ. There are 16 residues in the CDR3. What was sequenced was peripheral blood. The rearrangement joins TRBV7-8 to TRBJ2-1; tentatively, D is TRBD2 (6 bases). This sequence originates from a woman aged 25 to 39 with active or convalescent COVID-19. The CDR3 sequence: CASSGRDSELYNEQFF. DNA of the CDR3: TGTGCCAGCAGCGGGCGGGACTCAGAATTGTACAATGAGCAGTTCTTC.